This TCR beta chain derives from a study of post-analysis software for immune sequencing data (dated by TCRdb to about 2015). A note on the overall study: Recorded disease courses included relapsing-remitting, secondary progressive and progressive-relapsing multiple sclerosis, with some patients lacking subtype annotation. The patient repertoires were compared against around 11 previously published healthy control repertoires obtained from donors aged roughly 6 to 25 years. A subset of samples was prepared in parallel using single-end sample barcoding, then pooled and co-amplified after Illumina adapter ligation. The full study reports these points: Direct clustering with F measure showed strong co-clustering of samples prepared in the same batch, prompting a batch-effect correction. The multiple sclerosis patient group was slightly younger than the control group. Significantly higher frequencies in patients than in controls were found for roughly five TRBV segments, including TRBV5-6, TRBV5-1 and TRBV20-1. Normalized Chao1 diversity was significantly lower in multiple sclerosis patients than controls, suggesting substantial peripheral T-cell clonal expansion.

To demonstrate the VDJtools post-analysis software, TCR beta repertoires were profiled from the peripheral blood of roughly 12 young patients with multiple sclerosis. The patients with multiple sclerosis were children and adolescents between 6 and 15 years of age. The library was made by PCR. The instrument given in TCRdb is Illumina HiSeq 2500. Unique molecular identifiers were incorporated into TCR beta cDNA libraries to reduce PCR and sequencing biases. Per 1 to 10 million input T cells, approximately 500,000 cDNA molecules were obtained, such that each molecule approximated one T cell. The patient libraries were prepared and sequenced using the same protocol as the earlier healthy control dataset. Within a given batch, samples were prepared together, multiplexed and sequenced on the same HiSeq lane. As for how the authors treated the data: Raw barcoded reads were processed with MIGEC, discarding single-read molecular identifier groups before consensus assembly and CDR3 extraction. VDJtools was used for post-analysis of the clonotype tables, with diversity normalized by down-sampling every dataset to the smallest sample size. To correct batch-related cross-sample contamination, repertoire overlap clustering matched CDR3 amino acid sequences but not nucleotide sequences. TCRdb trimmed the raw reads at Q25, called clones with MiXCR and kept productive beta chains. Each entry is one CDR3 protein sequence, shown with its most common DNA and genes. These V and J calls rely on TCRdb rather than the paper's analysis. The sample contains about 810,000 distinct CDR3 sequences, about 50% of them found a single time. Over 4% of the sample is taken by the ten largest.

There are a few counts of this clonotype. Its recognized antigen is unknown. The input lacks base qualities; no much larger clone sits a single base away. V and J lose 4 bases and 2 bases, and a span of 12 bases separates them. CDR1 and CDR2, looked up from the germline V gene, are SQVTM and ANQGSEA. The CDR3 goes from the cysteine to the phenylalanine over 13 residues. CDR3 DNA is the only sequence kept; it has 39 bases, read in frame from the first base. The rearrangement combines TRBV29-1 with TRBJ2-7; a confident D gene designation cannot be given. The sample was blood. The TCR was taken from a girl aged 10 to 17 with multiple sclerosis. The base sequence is TGCAGCGTTGTCCAAAGGGTCCCCTACGAGCAGTACTTC. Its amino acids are CSVVQRVPYEQYF.